These 12 T cell receptor beta chains came from one sample sequenced in a study of OX40 agonist ivuxolimab in advanced cancers. Produced via immunoSEQ multiplex PCR; TCRdb's table is partial and in-frame only. The sample consists of tens of thousands of clones, 88% of them appearing once. The sample here was CD4+ or CD8+ T cells sorted from blood, taken in a trial of the OX40 agonist ivuxolimab. The receptors were gathered from an adult with an advanced solid tumor such as melanoma, head and neck, liver or kidney cancer.

This sequence joins TRBV6-4 and TRBJ1-5; TRBD1 might be the D (6 bases). Per the germline V gene, CDR1 is MRHNA and CDR2 is SNTAGT. The CDR3 contains 14 residues. V lost 3 bases to trimming and J lost 6 bases, with 12 bases between them. The CDR3 is CASSEQGGGQPQHF. CDR3 DNA: TGTGCCAGCAGTGAACAGGGCGGCGGTCAGCCCCAGCATTTT.

This clone was detected once. The rearrangement links TRBV6-5 to TRBJ2-1, with D maybe TRBD1 (6 bases). The germline gives CDR1 MNHEY, CDR2 SVGAGI. Trimming removed 4 bases at V and 8 bases at J, with 15 bases between. The CDR3 sequence is 14 residues long. The CDR3 bases are TGTGCCAGCAGTTCCACAGTAGGGGGTTATGAGCAGTTCTTC. Its translation: CASSSTVGGYEQFF.

The chain uses TRBV19 and TRBJ2-5; 8 bases align to TRBD1. Trimming cost V 3 bases and J 4 bases; bases outside gene matches: 1. This CDR3 is built from 13 residues. Looked up from germline, CDR1 is LNHDA and CDR2 is SQIVND (reference sequence). The CDR3 here is CASSIGQGETQYF. The CDR3 DNA follows: TGTGCCAGTAGTATCGGACAGGGAGAGACCCAGTACTTC. Combining the CDR3 with reference TRBV19 and TRBJ2-5 gives the whole variable domain DGGITQSPKYLFRKEGQNVTLSCEQNLNHDAMYWYRQDPGQGLRLIYYSQIVNDFQKGDIAEGYSVSREKKESFPLTVTSAQKNPTAFYLCASSIGQGETQYFGPGTRLLVL.

V is TRBV28 and J is TRBJ2-5; TRBD2 agrees at 7 bases. Germline assignment: CDR1 MDHEN and CDR2 SYDVKM. This CDR3 is built from 13 residues. V lost 6 bases and J lost 2; bases outside the gene matches: 3. The CDR3 DNA is TGTGCCAGCAGGCGGGGGTTACAAGAGACCCAGTACTTC. Its translation is CASRRGLQETQYF.

This chain links TRBV11-3 with TRBJ1-1; D unresolved. The CDR3 extends over 15 amino acids. Germline V CDR1 and CDR2: SGHNT, YENEEA. Trimming pared 1 base from V and 0 bases from J, leaving 9 bases between. CDR3 sequence reads: CASSLGVTLNTEAFF. In nucleotides, the CDR3 is TGTGCCAGCAGCTTAGGTGTCACCCTGAACACTGAAGCTTTCTTT.

There are a few counts of this clone. This sequence joins TRBV7-3 and TRBJ1-5; no reliable D call. The CDR3 has 15 amino acids. V shed 4 bases and J shed 4 bases, with 14 bases lying between them. Germline CDR1 and CDR2: SGHTA and FQGTGA. CDR3 amino acids: CASSSLPKRNQPQHF. CDR3 coding DNA: TGTGCCAGCAGCTCCCTACCCAAGAGAAATCAGCCCCAGCATTTT. The entire variable domain, with the rest obtained from reference TRBV7-3 and TRBJ1-5, is as follows: GAGVSQTPSNKVTEKGKYVELRCDPISGHTALYWYRQSLGQGPEFLIYFQGTGAADDSGLPNDRFFAVRPEGSVSTLKIQRTERGDSAVYLCASSSLPKRNQPQHFGDGTRLSIL.

The chain joins TRBV7-9 to TRBJ1-2; TRBD1 might be the D (6 bases). Between the trimmed V and J ends, which lost 1 base and 4 bases, there was a span of 10 bases. Germline V gene data show CDR1 as SEHNR and CDR2 as FQNEAQ (reference sequence). The CDR3 totals 14 residues. The CDR3 DNA follows: TGTGCCAGCAGCTTAGGCGGGGGCCCCTATGGCTACACCTTC. Protein: CASSLGGGPYGYTF. The complete variable domain, with remaining parts taken from reference TRBV7-9 and TRBJ1-2, reads DTGVSQNPRHKITKRGQNVTFRCDPISEHNRLYWYRQTLGQGPEFLTYFQNEAQLEKSRLLSDRFSAERPKGSFSTLEIQRTEQGDSAMYLCASSLGGGPYGYTFGSGTRLTVV.

In this sample, this clone turned up a few times. V gene TRBV14 combines with J gene TRBJ2-7; no reliable D call. The germline V gene has CDR1 SGHDN and CDR2 FVKESK. The length of the CDR3 is 11 residues. Trimming stripped 2 bases from V and 3 bases from J, with 2 bases between. In nucleotides, the CDR3 is TGTGCCAGCAGCCAATACTACGAGCAGTACTTC. Translated: CASSQYYEQYF.

The chain combines TRBV6-5 with TRBJ2-1, with 16 bases that match TRBD2. The CDR3 length is 15 residues. Looked up from germline, CDR1 is MNHEY and CDR2 is SVGAGI. The V segment lost 4 bases and the J segment 7 bases; nucleotides outside the gene matches: 1. The CDR3 nucleotides read TGTGCCAGCAGTTGGGGACTAGCGGGAGGGAATGAGCAGTTCTTC. Encoded protein: CASSWGLAGGNEQFF.

The chain uses TRBV7-9 and TRBJ1-2, with D unclear. The CDR3 sequence is 15 residues long. Between the trimmed V and J ends, which lost 0 bases and 6 bases, there was a span of 14 bases. Germline V gives CDR1 SEHNR, CDR2 FQNEAQ (reference sequence). The CDR3 DNA sequence: TGTGCCAGCAGCTTAGCGGTCCAGGTCGAGAATGGCTACACCTTC. Protein: CASSLAVQVENGYTF.

Comment on this clone: Sequence at one end of the junction differs from germline and may be a read error. The J gene is TRBJ2-3, the V gene TRBV29-1; 7 bases fit TRBD1. CDR1 is SQVTM, CDR2 ANQGSEA, per germline. The CDR3 is 15 amino acids. In nucleotides, the CDR3 is TGCGGCGTTGAACAGACAGGGTTTTCCACAGATACGCAGTATTTT. It codes for CGVEQTGFSTDTQYF.

The V and J genes are TRBV4-3 and TRBJ2-7, with unresolved D. The CDR3 has 13 amino acids. The ends were cut back, 4 bases at V and 4 bases at J, with 11 bases in the middle. Germline V gene lookup returns CDR1 LGHNA and CDR2 YSLEER. The CDR3 here is CASSPSISYEQYF. Here the CDR3 DNA reads TGCGCCAGCAGCCCGTCTATCAGTTACGAGCAGTACTTC.